What follows are 18 T cell receptor beta chains derived from one specimen sequenced in a study of blood T cells in healthy people across ages. A second about 6 to 11 cycle PCR used barcoded and J-beta primers. Each CDR3 protein is one row after TCRdb ran MiXCR on the 5' RACE reads. The sample has about 930,000 distinct CDR3 sequences, almost 30% seen once. This same sample was also taken into another study, of T cells of mothers and their children.

Specimen: blood. The receptors were sampled from a woman in her thirties or forties in good health.

This clonotype was observed a few times. V gene TRBV7-3 combines with J gene TRBJ1-1; possible D gene TRBD1, 5 bases. Germline V gene sequence: CDR1 SGHTA, CDR2 FQGTGA. Trimming took 5 bases from V and 5 from J, leaving 18 bases between them. This CDR3 is 15 amino acids long. In DNA, the CDR3 is TGTGCCAGCAGCCCTCTCCCTGCCCGGGGGACTGAAGCTTTCTTT. Protein sequence: CASSPLPARGTEAFF. Complete variable domain (other parts from reference TRBV7-3 and TRBJ1-1): GAGVSQTPSNKVTEKGKYVELRCDPISGHTALYWYRQSLGQGPEFLIYFQGTGAADDSGLPNDRFFAVRPEGSVSTLKIQRTERGDSAVYLCASSPLPARGTEAFFGQGTRLTVV.

This clonotype was found many times. V usage is TRBV10-3 and J usage is TRBJ2-7; maybe TRBD2 (5 bases). V lost 5 bases, J lost 1 base, and 9 bases lay in between. Germline V CDR1 and CDR2: ENHRY, SYGVKD. The CDR3 loop spans 13 amino acids. CDR3 nucleotide sequence: TGTGCCATCAGTCGGACTTTATCCTACGAGCAGTACTTC. This gives the protein CAISRTLSYEQYF.

The CDR3 coding sequence is TGTGCCAGCAGTTTGGACCCGGGACCTCAAATTGAAGCTTTCTTT. It codes for CASSLDPGPQIEAFF. This chain connects TRBV12-3 or TRBV12-4 to TRBJ1-1; a possible D gene is TRBD1 (5 bases). The V gene lost 3 bases and the J gene lost 7 bases, with 18 bases spanning the gap. The CDR3 runs to 15 residues.

The V gene is TRBV28, the J gene TRBJ1-6, with D tentatively TRBD1 (5 bases). Trimming took 6 bases from V and 7 from J, leaving 19 bases between them. The CDR3 loop spans 16 amino acids. Germline V gene lookup returns CDR1 MDHEN and CDR2 SYDVKM. This chain's CDR3 is CASSYRRDGWNSPLHF. Here the CDR3 DNA reads TGTGCCAGCAGCTACCGTCGGGACGGGTGGAATTCACCCCTCCACTTT.

The chain recombines TRBV9 with TRBJ2-7; 8 bases are a match to TRBD1. The CDR3 contains 12 residues. The V gene's germline CDR1 is SGDLS and CDR2 YYNGEE. Trimming at V came to 3 bases and at J to 9 bases, leaving 5 bases not matched to a gene. The CDR3 DNA follows: TGTGCCAGCAGCGCCGACAGGGGAGTGCAGTACTTC. Amino acid sequence: CASSADRGVQYF.

The rearrangement uses TRBV20-1 and TRBJ2-3; D remains ambiguous. This CDR3 has 14 amino acids. V was trimmed by 1 base and J by 5 bases, leaving 13 bases between them. CDR1 DFQATT and CDR2 SNEGSKA come from the germline V gene (reference sequence). This chain's CDR3 is CSARAIPRVDTQYF. CDR3 sequence (DNA): TGCAGTGCTAGAGCAATTCCACGGGTAGATACGCAGTATTTT.

This chain links TRBV5-1 with TRBJ1-1, with 7 bases identical to TRBD1. CDR1 is SGHRS, CDR2 YFSETQ, per germline. V trimming: 0 bases; J trimming: 7 bases; junction bases outside the gene matches: 9. The CDR3 covers 15 residues. DNA of the CDR3: TGCGCCAGCAGCTTGGGAGGGGGCGAGACTGTTGAAGCTTTCTTT. Encoded protein: CASSLGGGETVEAFF. Full variable domain (missing parts from reference TRBV5-1 and TRBJ1-1): KAGVTQTPRYLIKTRGQQVTLSCSPISGHRSVSWYQQTPGQGLQFLFEYFSETQRNKGNFPGRFSGRQFSNSRSEMNVSTLELGDSALYLCASSLGGGETVEAFFGQGTRLTVV.

The chain is built from TRBV2 and TRBJ1-5, with 10 bases aligning to TRBD1. V was clipped by 7 bases and J by 8 bases; unmatched bases: 5. Germline V gene data show CDR1 as SNHLY and CDR2 as FYNNEI. The CDR3 totals 13 residues. The CDR3, as DNA: TGTGCCAGCACCCTGGACAGGGGGGAGCCCCAGCATTTT. This encodes CASTLDRGEPQHF.

A word on this clonotype: The germline gene is not matched at one end of the junction; a read error may be the cause. V and J are TRBV5-6 and TRBJ2-2; a possible D gene is TRBD1 (6 bases). The CDR3 has 15 amino acids. Per the germline V gene, CDR1 is SGHDT and CDR2 is YYEEEE. In nucleotides, the CDR3 is TGTGCCAGCAGCTTGGCCGGGACAAACACCGGGGAGCCGTTTTTT. Translating it yields CASSLAGTNTGEPFF.

This clonotype has just a few counts. This chain joins TRBV7-9 and TRBJ2-3; D remains ambiguous. Trimming left V 6 bases short and J 0 bases short, with 7 bases between. Germline V gives CDR1 SEHNR, CDR2 FQNEAQ (reference sequence). The CDR3 contains 13 residues. The CDR3 loop reads CASRQISTDTQYF. CDR3 coding DNA: TGTGCCAGCAGACAGATAAGCACAGATACGCAGTATTTT.

This clonotype was observed a few times. The V gene is TRBV7-9, the J gene TRBJ1-1; D unclear. Germline V lookup: CDR1 SEHNR, CDR2 FQNEAQ (reference sequence). The CDR3 runs to 14 residues. Deletions cut 0 bases from V and 5 bases from J, with 10 bases between. CDR3 sequence (DNA): TGTGCCAGCAGCTTAGCAAGGACCTCAACTGAAGCTTTCTTT. Translation gives CASSLARTSTEAFF.

As concerns this clonotype: The junction differs from germline at one of its ends, possibly a read error. The chain employs TRBV6-5 and TRBJ2-5, with 8 nucleotides matching TRBD1. CDR1 is MNHEY, CDR2 SVGAGI, per germline. This CDR3 region has 15 residues. The CDR3 reads CASRQYRGYQETQYF. The DNA of the CDR3 is TGTGCCAGCAGGCAATACAGGGGGTACCAAGAGACCCAGTACTTT.

This clonotype was picked up many times. V usage is TRBV20-1 and J usage is TRBJ2-5, with 9 nucleotides matching TRBD2. Germline assignment: CDR1 DFQATT and CDR2 SNEGSKA (reference sequence). Germline trimming cut 3 bases from V and 5 bases from J; bases unmatched to any gene: 7. The CDR3 is made up of 14 amino acids. CDR3 coding DNA: TGCAGTGCTAGGGTCGCGGGGGGGCAGGAGACCCAGTACTTC. The encoded protein is CSARVAGGQETQYF.

This clonotype was found a few times. The chain uses TRBV10-3 and TRBJ1-1; no definite D call. Germline lookup yields CDR1 ENHRY and CDR2 SYGVKD. CDR3 length: 14 residues. With 4 bases removed from V and 6 bases from J, the gap between germline ends came to 15 bases. CDR3 coding DNA: TGTGCCATCAGTGCTCATCCCGGGCCCCCTGAAGCTTTCTTT. It codes for CAISAHPGPPEAFF.

In its sample, this clonotype was seen many times. V is TRBV20-1 and J is TRBJ1-2; 8 positions match TRBD1. Germline lookup yields CDR1 DFQATT and CDR2 SNEGSKA (reference sequence). The J segment lost 4 bases and the V segment lost 2 bases, leaving 3 bases of the junction unmatched. The CDR3 totals 13 residues. Written as DNA, the CDR3 is TGCAGTGCTAGAAGGACAGGGACCTATGGCTACACCTTC. This codes for CSARRTGTYGYTF.

The chain recombines TRBV7-9 with TRBJ2-7; 12 bases match TRBD2. The CDR3 is 14 amino acids. The V gene's germline CDR1 is SEHNR and CDR2 FQNEAQ (reference sequence). With V trimmed by 6 bases and J by 3 bases, 3 bases remained unmatched. The CDR3 is CASRETSGGYEQYF. The CDR3 DNA is TGTGCCAGCAGAGAGACTAGCGGGGGCTACGAGCAGTACTTC.

This clonotype was counted at least ten times. The genes are TRBV27 and TRBJ2-7; 12 bases agree with TRBD2. J lost 3 bases, V lost 4 bases, and 4 bases had no gene match. The CDR3 contains 15 residues. Germline V lookup: CDR1 MNHEY, CDR2 SMNVEV (reference sequence). The CDR3 DNA sequence: TGTGCCAGCAGTTCTTGGACTAGCGGGGACTACGAGCAGTACTTC. This translates into CASSSWTSGDYEQYF.

This clonotype was seen a few times. This chain joins TRBV5-1 and TRBJ1-4; D gene uncertain. This CDR3 is built from 15 residues. Germline values: CDR1 SGHRS, CDR2 YFSETQ. Trimming took 3 bases from V and 0 from J, leaving 9 bases between them. The CDR3 DNA is TGCGCCAGCAGCTCGGACGGTACAACTAATGAAAAACTGTTTTTT. Translated, it gives CASSSDGTTNEKLFF.